The subject of this entry is one TCR beta chain. Its antigen is not identified. Primers included in the PCR were 60 Vbeta and 13 Jbeta primers. Sequencing used immunoSEQ multiplex PCR; TCRdb keeps in-frame clones, though not all of them. The ten top clones account for 0.83%, within a sample of approximately 75,000 clones. The sample comes from a study of cytomegalovirus exposure and HLA in healthy donors. General study findings and limits: The study listed roughly 150 cytomegalovirus-associated TCR beta chains. Within an earlier analysis, most TCR beta V segments proved productive either about 87% or about 30% of the time. TRBV6-2, TRBV6-3 and other indistinguishable V segments were excluded.

V was cut by 5 bases and J by 5 bases, with 12 bases left in between. CDR3 size: 13 residues. Germline V gene lookup returns CDR1 LGHNA and CDR2 YSLEER. The sequence was collected from a boy younger than 18 in good health and CMV-seronegative. The sample taken for sequencing was PBMCs. The gene calls are TRBV4-3 and TRBJ2-5; D may be TRBD2 (5 bases). The CDR3 sequence is CASSRTRGETQYF. In DNA, the CDR3 is TGCGCCAGCAGCAGGACCCGAGGGGAGACCCAGTACTTC.